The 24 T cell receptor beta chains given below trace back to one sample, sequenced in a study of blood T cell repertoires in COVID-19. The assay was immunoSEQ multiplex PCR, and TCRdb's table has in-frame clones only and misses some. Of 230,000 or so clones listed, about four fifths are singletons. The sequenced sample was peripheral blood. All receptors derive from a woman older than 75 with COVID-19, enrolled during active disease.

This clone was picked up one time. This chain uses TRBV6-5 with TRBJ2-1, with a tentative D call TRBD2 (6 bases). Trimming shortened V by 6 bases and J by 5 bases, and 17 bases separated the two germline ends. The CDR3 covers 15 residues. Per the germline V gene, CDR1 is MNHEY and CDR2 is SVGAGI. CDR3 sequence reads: CASRANGGVNNEQFF. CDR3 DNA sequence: TGTGCCAGCAGGGCTAATGGAGGGGTGAACAATGAGCAGTTCTTC.

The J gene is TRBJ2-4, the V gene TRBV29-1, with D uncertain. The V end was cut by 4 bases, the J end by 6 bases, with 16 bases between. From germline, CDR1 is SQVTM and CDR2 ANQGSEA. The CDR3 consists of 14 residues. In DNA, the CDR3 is TGCAGCGTTGTGAGTTCGGGTGGAGTAAACATTCAGTACTTC. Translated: CSVVSSGGVNIQYF. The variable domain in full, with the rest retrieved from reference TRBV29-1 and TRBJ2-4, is SAVISQKPSRDICQRGTSLTIQCQVDSQVTMMFWYRQQPGQSLTLIATANQGSEATYESGFVIDKFPISRPNLTFSTLTVSNMSPEDSSIYLCSVVSSGGVNIQYFGAGTRLSVL.

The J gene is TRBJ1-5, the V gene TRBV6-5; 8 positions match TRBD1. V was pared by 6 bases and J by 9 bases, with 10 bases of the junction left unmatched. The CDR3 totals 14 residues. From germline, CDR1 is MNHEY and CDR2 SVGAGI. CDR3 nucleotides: TGTGCCAGCAGCGGACAGGGTACGGGGAGGCCCCAGCATTTT. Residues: CASSGQGTGRPQHF.

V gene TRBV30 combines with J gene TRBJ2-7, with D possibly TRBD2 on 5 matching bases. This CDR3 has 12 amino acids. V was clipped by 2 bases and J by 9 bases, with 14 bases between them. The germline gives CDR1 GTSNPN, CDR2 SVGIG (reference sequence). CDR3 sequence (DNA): TGTGCCTGGAGTCACGGCCCTGAGGGGCAGTACTTC. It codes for CAWSHGPEGQYF.

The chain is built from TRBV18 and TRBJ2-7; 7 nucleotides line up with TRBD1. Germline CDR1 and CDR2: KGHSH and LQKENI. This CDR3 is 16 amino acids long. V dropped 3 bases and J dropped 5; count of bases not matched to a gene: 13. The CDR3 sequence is CASSPLTTGTVHEQYF. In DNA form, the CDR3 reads TGTGCCAGCTCACCCCTTACGACCGGGACAGTCCACGAGCAGTACTTC.

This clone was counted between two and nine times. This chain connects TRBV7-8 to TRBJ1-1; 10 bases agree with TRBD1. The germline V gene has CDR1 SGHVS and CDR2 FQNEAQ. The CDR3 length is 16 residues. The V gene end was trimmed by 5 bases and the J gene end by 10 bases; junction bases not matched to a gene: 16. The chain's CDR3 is CASSPGPGQGERGAFF. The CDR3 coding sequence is TGTGCCAGCAGCCCCGGCCCCGGACAGGGGGAGAGGGGAGCTTTCTTT. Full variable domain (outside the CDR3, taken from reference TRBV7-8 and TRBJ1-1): GAGVSQSPRYKVAKRGQDVALRCDPISGHVSLFWYQQALGQGPEFLTYFQNEAQLDKSGLPSDRFFAERPEGSVSTLKIQRTQQEDSAVYLCASSPGPGQGERGAFFGQGTRLTVV.

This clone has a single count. CDR3 sequence reads: CASSVLPNRETQYF. The DNA for the CDR3 is TGTGCCAGCAGCGTACTACCCAACAGAGAGACCCAGTACTTC. This chain connects TRBV9 to TRBJ2-5; D gene uncertain. V dropped 1 base and J dropped 4 bases, with 11 bases sitting between them. CDR1 SGDLS and CDR2 YYNGEE come from the germline V gene. The CDR3 covers 14 residues.

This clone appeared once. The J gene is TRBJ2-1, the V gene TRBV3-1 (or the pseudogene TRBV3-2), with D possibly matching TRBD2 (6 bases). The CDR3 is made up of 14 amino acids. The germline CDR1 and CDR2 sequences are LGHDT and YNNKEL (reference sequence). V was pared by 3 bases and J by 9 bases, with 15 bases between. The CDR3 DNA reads TGTGCCAGCAGCCAGATAATGACTAGAGGTGAGCAGTTCTTC. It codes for CASSQIMTRGEQFF.

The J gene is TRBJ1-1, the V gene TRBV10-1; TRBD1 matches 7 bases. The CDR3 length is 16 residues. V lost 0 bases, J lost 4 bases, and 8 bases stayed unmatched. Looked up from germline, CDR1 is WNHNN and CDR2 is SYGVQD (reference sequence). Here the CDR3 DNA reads TGCGCCAGCAGTGAGTCCACAGGGGCCTTGAGCACTGAAGCTTTCTTT. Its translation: CASSESTGALSTEAFF.

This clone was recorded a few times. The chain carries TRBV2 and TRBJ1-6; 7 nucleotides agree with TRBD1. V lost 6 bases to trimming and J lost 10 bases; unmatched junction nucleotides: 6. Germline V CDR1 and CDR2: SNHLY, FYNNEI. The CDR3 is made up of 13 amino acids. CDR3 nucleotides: TGTGCCAGCAGGGTACAGGGGATGTCACCCCTCCACTTT. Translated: CASRVQGMSPLHF.

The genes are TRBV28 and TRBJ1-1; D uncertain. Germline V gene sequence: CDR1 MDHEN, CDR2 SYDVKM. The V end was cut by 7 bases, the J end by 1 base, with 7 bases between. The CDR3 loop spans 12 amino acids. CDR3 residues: CASTNRNTEAFF. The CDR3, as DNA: TGTGCCAGCACTAATAGGAACACTGAAGCTTTCTTT.

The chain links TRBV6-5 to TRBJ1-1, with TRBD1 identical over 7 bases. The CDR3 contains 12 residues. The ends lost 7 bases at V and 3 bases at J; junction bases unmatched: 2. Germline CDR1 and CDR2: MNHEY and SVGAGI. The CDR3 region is CASNRGYTEAFF. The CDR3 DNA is TGTGCCAGCAACAGGGGATACACTGAAGCTTTCTTT.

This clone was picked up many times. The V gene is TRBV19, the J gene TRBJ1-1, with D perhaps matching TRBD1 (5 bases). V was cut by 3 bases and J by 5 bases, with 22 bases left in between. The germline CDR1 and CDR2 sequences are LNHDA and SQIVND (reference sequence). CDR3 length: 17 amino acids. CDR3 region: CASSIESYRIDGTEAFF. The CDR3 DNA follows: TGTGCCAGTAGTATCGAGAGCTACAGGATAGATGGGACTGAAGCTTTCTTT.

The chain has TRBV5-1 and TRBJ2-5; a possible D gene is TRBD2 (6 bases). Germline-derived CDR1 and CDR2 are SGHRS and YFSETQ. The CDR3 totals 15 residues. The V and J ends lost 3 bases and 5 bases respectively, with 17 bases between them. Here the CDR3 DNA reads TGCGCCAGCAGCTCTACCGGGACTCCGAAGGAGACCCAGTACTTC. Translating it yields CASSSTGTPKETQYF.

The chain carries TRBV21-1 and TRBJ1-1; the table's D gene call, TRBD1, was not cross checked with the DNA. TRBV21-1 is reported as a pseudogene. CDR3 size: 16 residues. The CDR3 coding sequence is TGTGCCAGCAGCAACGAGTTAGGGGTACGGAACACTGAAGCTTTCTTT. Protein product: CASSNELGVRNTEAFF.

CDR3 coding DNA: TGCAGCGCCCAGGAATTCGCACAGGCGATGAACTATGGCTACACCTTC. Protein product: CSAQEFAQAMNYGYTF. This chain connects TRBV29-1 to TRBJ1-2; D possibly corresponds to TRBD1 (5 bases). The CDR3 covers 16 residues. The germline CDR1 and CDR2 sequences are SQVTM and ANQGSEA. Deletions cut 7 bases from V and 2 bases from J, with 23 bases between. The whole variable domain, filled in from reference TRBV29-1 and TRBJ1-2, reads SAVISQKPSRDICQRGTSLTIQCQVDSQVTMMFWYRQQPGQSLTLIATANQGSEATYESGFVIDKFPISRPNLTFSTLTVSNMSPEDSSIYLCSAQEFAQAMNYGYTFGSGTRLTVV.

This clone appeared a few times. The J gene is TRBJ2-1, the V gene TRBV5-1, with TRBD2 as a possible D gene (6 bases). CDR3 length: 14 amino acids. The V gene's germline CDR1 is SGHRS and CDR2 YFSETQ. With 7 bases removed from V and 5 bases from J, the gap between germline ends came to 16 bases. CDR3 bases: TGCGCCAGCGGTCCACTAGCTGGTGACAATGAGCAGTTCTTC. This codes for CASGPLAGDNEQFF.

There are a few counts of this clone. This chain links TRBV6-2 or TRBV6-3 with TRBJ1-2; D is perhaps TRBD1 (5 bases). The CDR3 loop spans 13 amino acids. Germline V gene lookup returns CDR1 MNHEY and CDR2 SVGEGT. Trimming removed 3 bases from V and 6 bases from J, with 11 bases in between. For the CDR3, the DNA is TGTGCCAGCAGTTATGGGGCGATGGATGGCTACACCTTC. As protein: CASSYGAMDGYTF.

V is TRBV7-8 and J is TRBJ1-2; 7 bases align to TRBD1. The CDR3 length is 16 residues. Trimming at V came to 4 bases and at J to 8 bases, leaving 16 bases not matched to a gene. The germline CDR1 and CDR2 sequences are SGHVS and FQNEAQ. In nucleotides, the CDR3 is TGTGCCAGCAGCTCCCGGACAGGAGGCCCAATGGGGGGCTACACCTTC. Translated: CASSSRTGGPMGGYTF.

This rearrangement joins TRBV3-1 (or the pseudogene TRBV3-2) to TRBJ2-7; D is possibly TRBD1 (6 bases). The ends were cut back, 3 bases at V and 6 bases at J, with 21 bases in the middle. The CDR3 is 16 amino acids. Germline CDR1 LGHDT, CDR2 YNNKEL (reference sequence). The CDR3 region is CASSHGFDRQAGEQYF. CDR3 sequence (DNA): TGTGCCAGCAGCCATGGTTTCGATAGACAGGCCGGCGAGCAGTACTTC.

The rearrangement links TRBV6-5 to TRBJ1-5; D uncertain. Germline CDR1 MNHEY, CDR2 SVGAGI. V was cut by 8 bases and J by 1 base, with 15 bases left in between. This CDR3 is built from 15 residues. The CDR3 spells CASRIEEGSNQPQHF. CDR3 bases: TGTGCCAGCCGGATCGAAGAGGGAAGCAATCAGCCCCAGCATTTT.

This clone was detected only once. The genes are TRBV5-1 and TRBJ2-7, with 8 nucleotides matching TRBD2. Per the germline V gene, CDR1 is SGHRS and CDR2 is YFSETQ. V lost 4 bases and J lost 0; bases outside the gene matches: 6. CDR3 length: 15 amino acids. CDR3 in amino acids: CASSLRLANSYEQYF. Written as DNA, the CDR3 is TGCGCCAGCAGCCTCCGACTAGCGAACTCCTACGAGCAGTACTTC.

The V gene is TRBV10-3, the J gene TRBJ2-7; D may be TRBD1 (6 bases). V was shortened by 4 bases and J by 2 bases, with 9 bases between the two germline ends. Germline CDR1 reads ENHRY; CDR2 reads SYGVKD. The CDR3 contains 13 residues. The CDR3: CAISVDSTYEQYF. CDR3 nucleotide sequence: TGTGCCATCAGTGTGGACAGCACCTACGAGCAGTACTTC.

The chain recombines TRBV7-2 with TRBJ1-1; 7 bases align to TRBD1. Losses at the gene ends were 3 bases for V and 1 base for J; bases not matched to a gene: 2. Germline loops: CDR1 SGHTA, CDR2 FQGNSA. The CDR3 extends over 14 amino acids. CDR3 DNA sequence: TGTGCCAGCAGCTTCAGGGGGTCGAACACTGAAGCTTTCTTT. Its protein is CASSFRGSNTEAFF.